This passage covers 27 T cell receptor beta chains from one sample sequenced in a study of CD8 T cells in Susac syndrome. Reverse transcription of 0.5 to 1 ug RNA was performed with random hexamers. TCRdb processed the immunoSEQ multiplex PCR reads anew with MiXCR; each CDR3 protein has one entry. Of 140,000 or so distinct CDR3 sequences detected, 94% appear once; the ten largest clones hold roughly 0.083%. The sequencing input was CD4+ T cells from PBMCs. These receptors were taken from a human donor in good health.

The chain carries TRBV9 and TRBJ1-2, with D perhaps matching TRBD1 (6 bases). The germline gives CDR1 SGDLS, CDR2 YYNGEE. Deletions cut 0 bases from V and 8 bases from J, with 26 bases between. The CDR3 covers 18 residues. CDR3 bases: TGTGCCAGCAGCGTAGCGGGATCGAGGGGGACTCACGGAAAAGGCTACACCTTC. Encoded protein: CASSVAGSRGTHGKGYTF.

The chain has TRBV18 and TRBJ2-7; 8 bases are shared with TRBD1. The germline V gene encodes CDR1 KGHSH and CDR2 LQKENI. With V trimmed by 2 bases and J by 0 bases, 3 bases remained unmatched. CDR3 length: 15 residues. CDR3 sequence: CASSPGTGSSYEQYF. The DNA for the CDR3 is TGTGCCAGCTCACCAGGGACAGGCAGCTCCTACGAGCAGTACTTC.

This clonotype was seen only a few times. The chain uses TRBV4-2 and TRBJ2-7; 10 bases map to TRBD2. The V gene's germline CDR1 is LGHNA and CDR2 YNFKEQ. There are 17 residues in the CDR3. The trim removed 4 bases at V and 4 bases at J, leaving 13 bases unmatched. The CDR3 reads CASSREGGSGRLYEQYF. The DNA for the CDR3 is TGTGCCAGCAGCCGAGAGGGAGGTAGCGGGAGGCTTTACGAGCAGTACTTC.

V usage is TRBV12-3 or TRBV12-4 and J usage is TRBJ2-5; possibly TRBD1 for D (6 bases). Trimming stripped 6 bases from V and 3 bases from J, with 14 bases between. This CDR3 has 14 amino acids. The CDR3 region is CASRPGTPKETQYF. CDR3 nucleotides: TGTGCCAGCAGACCCGGGACACCAAAAGAGACCCAGTACTTC.

The gene calls are TRBV20-1 and TRBJ2-7, with 7 bases matching TRBD1. The CDR3 consists of 14 residues. Germline CDR1 reads DFQATT; CDR2 reads SNEGSKA (reference sequence). The V and J ends lost 6 bases and 6 bases, in that order; junction bases with no gene match: 14. The CDR3 DNA sequence: TGCAGTGCCCTCGACAGCACAGGGGTTCGCGAGCAGTACTTC. This encodes CSALDSTGVREQYF.

The V and J genes are TRBV19 and TRBJ1-1; unclear D gene. Germline lookup yields CDR1 LNHDA and CDR2 SQIVND (reference sequence). The length of the CDR3 is 14 residues. V lost 1 base and J 0 bases, leaving 6 bases between the germline ends. CDR3 DNA: TGTGCCAGTAGTATAGTTGATTTGAACACTGAAGCTTTCTTT. It specifies CASSIVDLNTEAFF.

The chain couples TRBV20-1 to TRBJ1-4, with TRBD1 as a possible D gene (5 bases). V gave up 5 bases and J gave up 8 bases, with 21 bases separating them. The CDR3 is made up of 15 amino acids. Germline-derived CDR1 and CDR2 are DFQATT and SNEGSKA (reference sequence). CDR3: CSAAPREGRQEKLFF. CDR3 nucleotides: TGCAGTGCTGCACCCCGGGAGGGGAGACAGGAAAAACTGTTTTTT.

This chain uses TRBV5-1 with TRBJ1-1, with 7 positions matching TRBD1. This CDR3 has 15 residues. Germline CDR1 SGHRS, CDR2 YFSETQ. J gave up 4 bases and V 0 bases, and 6 bases lay outside the gene matches. The CDR3, as DNA: TGCGCCAGCAGCTTGGCCCTAGGGGGCATCACTGAAGCTTTCTTT. Amino acids: CASSLALGGITEAFF.

The chain recombines TRBV19 with TRBJ1-2, with D tentatively TRBD1 (5 bases). Germline assignment: CDR1 LNHDA and CDR2 SQIVND (reference sequence). CDR3 length: 14 amino acids. Trimming removed 3 bases from V and 3 bases from J, with 11 bases in between. CDR3 in amino acids: CASSIQGTYYGYTF. The CDR3 DNA reads as TGTGCCAGTAGTATTCAGGGAACCTACTATGGCTACACCTTC.

The chain joins TRBV20-1 to TRBJ2-7; a weak D match, TRBD2 (5 bases). CDR3 size: 12 residues. Trimming left V 5 bases short and J 3 bases short, with 11 bases between. Germline V lookup: CDR1 DFQATT, CDR2 SNEGSKA (reference sequence). The CDR3 DNA reads TGCAGTGCTGGGAGAGACTTCTACGAGCAGTACTTC. This encodes CSAGRDFYEQYF.

The rearrangement links TRBV20-1 to TRBJ1-2; no reliable D call. Germline values: CDR1 DFQATT, CDR2 SNEGSKA (reference sequence). V shed 5 bases and J shed 4 bases, with 20 bases lying between them. The CDR3 totals 15 residues. Here the CDR3 DNA reads TGCAGTGCTCAAGGGAGCTCTAAAGCCACCTATGGCTACACCTTC. Its protein product is CSAQGSSKATYGYTF.

The rearrangement uses TRBV27 and TRBJ2-7, with TRBD1 matching 9 bases. The CDR3 is made up of 16 amino acids. J lost 0 bases, V lost 10 bases, and 13 bases had no gene match. The germline V gene encodes CDR1 MNHEY and CDR2 SMNVEV (reference sequence). The CDR3 protein is CANPWTGEKTSYEQYF. The CDR3 nucleotides read TGTGCCAACCCCTGGACAGGGGAAAAGACCTCCTACGAGCAGTACTTC.

The rearrangement joins TRBV27 to TRBJ2-2; D remains ambiguous. Trimming removed 4 bases from V and 6 bases from J, with 6 bases in between. The CDR3 runs 12 residues. Germline CDR1 and CDR2: MNHEY and SMNVEV (reference sequence). In DNA form, the CDR3 reads TGTGCCAGCAGTTCCCCTCCCGGGGAGCTGTTTTTT. It specifies CASSSPPGELFF.

The rearrangement links TRBV3-1 to TRBJ2-2; D is ambiguous. Per the germline V gene, CDR1 is LGHDT and CDR2 is YNNKEL (reference sequence). CDR3 size: 12 residues. The V end was cut by 3 bases, the J end by 1 base, with 0 bases between. The CDR3 sequence is CASSQNTGELFF. For the CDR3, the DNA is TGTGCCAGCAGCCAGAACACCGGGGAGCTGTTTTTT.

This chain uses TRBV25-1 with TRBJ1-2; D possibly corresponds to TRBD1 (6 bases). Germline assignment: CDR1 MGHDK and CDR2 SYGVNS. V was trimmed by 5 bases and J by 4 bases, leaving 11 bases between them. The CDR3 sequence is 13 residues long. CDR3 amino acids: CASSQGGGYGYTF. CDR3 bases: TGTGCCAGCAGTCAAGGGGGTGGCTATGGCTACACCTTC.

In this sample, this clonotype turned up once. The genes are TRBV27 and TRBJ2-6; no clear D gene. Trimming removed 6 bases from V and 4 bases from J, with 7 bases in between. The germline CDR1 and CDR2 sequences are MNHEY and SMNVEV (reference sequence). The CDR3 is 13 amino acids. DNA of the CDR3: TGTGCCAGCAGACTTTCGGGGGCCAACGTCCTGACTTTC. Translating gives CASRLSGANVLTF.

The chain recombines TRBV7-2 with TRBJ2-5; 13 bases map to TRBD2. The CDR3 spans 16 residues. Germline V gene sequence: CDR1 SGHTA, CDR2 FQGNSA. With V trimmed by 5 bases and J by 4 bases, 7 bases remained unmatched. CDR3 nucleotide sequence: TGTGCCAGCAGCCCGCGTTGGACTAGCGGGAGAGAGACCCAGTACTTC. Amino acid sequence: CASSPRWTSGRETQYF.

This chain uses TRBV2 with TRBJ1-1; tentatively, D is TRBD1 (5 bases). Between the trimmed V and J ends, which lost 8 bases and 4 bases, there was a span of 17 bases. Per germline, CDR1 SNHLY and CDR2 FYNNEI. The CDR3 is 14 residues long. CDR3: CASEYARQSTEAFF. As DNA, the CDR3 is TGTGCCAGCGAATACGCCCGACAGAGCACTGAAGCTTTCTTT.

This chain joins TRBV9 and TRBJ1-1; tentative D call: TRBD1 (5 bases). Trimming took off 1 base at V and 5 bases at J, with 15 bases between the two ends. Germline values: CDR1 SGDLS, CDR2 YYNGEE. This CDR3 is 15 amino acids long. The CDR3 DNA is TGTGCCAGCAGCGTAAGTGCGGCAGGGCGGACTGAAGCTTTCTTT. Encoded protein: CASSVSAAGRTEAFF.

This chain links TRBV6-6 with TRBJ2-5, with 7 bases identical to TRBD2. The CDR3 contains 15 residues. CDR1 is MNHNY and CDR2 is SVGAGI in the germline V gene (reference sequence). V dropped 6 bases and J dropped 2; count of bases not matched to a gene: 9. In DNA form, the CDR3 reads TGTGCCAGCAGCCGGGGAGGGAGCGGGCAAGAGACCCAGTACTTC. Translation: CASSRGGSGQETQYF.

This clonotype appeared a single time. The V call is TRBV6-5, the J call TRBJ2-2, with 7 bases that match TRBD1. The trim removed 2 bases at V and 4 bases at J, leaving 10 bases unmatched. Germline CDR1 MNHEY, CDR2 SVGAGI. The CDR3 contains 17 residues. In DNA form, the CDR3 reads TGTGCCAGCAGTTACGGGCACAGGGGAAGGGGCACCGGGGAGCTGTTTTTT. Its translation: CASSYGHRGRGTGELFF.

Concerning this clonotype: One junction end does not reproduce the germline sequence, and a read error may be involved. The gene calls are TRBV2 and TRBJ2-6; no definite D call. The CDR3 spans 16 residues. The germline V gene encodes CDR1 SNHLY and CDR2 FYNNEI. The CDR3 sequence is CASSDSSPSWANVLTF. CDR3 in DNA: TGTGCCAGCAGTGACAGCTCCCCCTCTTGGGCCAACGTCCTGACTTTC.

V and J are TRBV2 and TRBJ2-7; 11 positions match TRBD2. Germline assignment: CDR1 SNHLY and CDR2 FYNNEI. The CDR3 has 15 amino acids. With 5 bases clipped from V and 6 bases from J, the junction kept 9 bases outside the gene matches. In nucleotides, the CDR3 is TGTGCCAGCAGTATGGTCCTAGCGGGAGGCGGCGAGCAGTACTTC. It specifies CASSMVLAGGGEQYF.

This clonotype was seen only once. This chain uses TRBV12-3 or TRBV12-4 with TRBJ2-3; unclear D gene. CDR3 length equals 12 residues. Trimming shortened V by 4 bases and J by 3 bases, and 5 bases separated the two germline ends. In nucleotides, the CDR3 is TGTGCCAGCAGTTCTCCTACAGATACGCAGTATTTT. It codes for CASSSPTDTQYF.

J is TRBJ2-7 and V is TRBV6-1; 12 positions agree with TRBD2. The germline gives CDR1 MNHNS, CDR2 SASEGT. CDR3 length: 16 amino acids. The V gene end was trimmed by 6 bases and the J gene end by 4 bases; junction bases not matched to a gene: 10. The CDR3: CASSLSGLAGLYEQYF. CDR3 in DNA: TGTGCCAGCAGCCTCTCGGGACTAGCGGGTCTTTACGAGCAGTACTTC.

The rearrangement links TRBV6-6 to TRBJ2-3; weak D call: TRBD2 (6 bases). V was pared by 8 bases and J by 5 bases, with 14 bases between. CDR1 and CDR2 (germline): MNHNY, SVGAGI (reference sequence). The CDR3 has 13 amino acids. The CDR3 loop reads CASGTGAGDTQYF. DNA of the CDR3: TGTGCCAGCGGGACGGGAGCAGGAGATACGCAGTATTTT.

The chain recombines TRBV18 with TRBJ1-3; unclear D gene. Germline-derived CDR1 and CDR2 are KGHSH and LQKENI. CDR3 length: 14 residues. Trimming stripped 2 bases from V and 2 bases from J, with 7 bases between. This CDR3 reads CASSPDTAGNTIYF. CDR3 sequence (DNA): TGTGCCAGCTCACCAGACACTGCTGGAAACACCATATATTTT. Combining the CDR3 with reference TRBV18 and TRBJ1-3 gives the whole variable domain NAGVMQNPRHLVRRRGQEARLRCSPMKGHSHVYWYRQLPEEGLKFMVYLQKENIIDESGMPKERFSAEFPKEGPSILRIQQVVRGDSAAYFCASSPDTAGNTIYFGEGSWLTVV.